The 18 T cell receptor beta chains below come from one sample, sequenced in a study of Graves' ophthalmopathy and Graves' hyperthyroidism. For repertoire sequencing, the TCR beta CDR3 regions were amplified from RNA transcripts. HTBI primers were used in a first-round RT-PCR, which preceded a second-round multiplex PCR. TCRdb independently ran MiXCR on the multiplex PCR reads; one entry per CDR3 protein. The sample comprises about 620,000 distinct CDR3 sequences, approximately 22% of which are singletons, and roughly 6.9% rests with the top ten. The sequencing sample was made of peripheral blood. Receptors originate from a woman between 18 and 29 years old with stable Graves' hyperthyroidism. Some clones in this sample may be carry-over from other donors' samples.

This clonotype was counted at least ten times. This chain connects TRBV11-1 to TRBJ2-7, with 9 bases identical to TRBD2. Looked up from germline, CDR1 is SGHAT and CDR2 is FQDESV (reference sequence). This CDR3 has 15 residues. After removal of 5 bases from V and 5 bases from J, the junction contained 10 bases not matched to a gene. In DNA form, the CDR3 reads TGTGCCAGCAGCCCCGCGGGGGGGAAGGGGGACGAGCAGTACTTC. Protein: CASSPAGGKGDEQYF.

In this sample, this clonotype turned up many times. V is TRBV7-2 and J is TRBJ2-5, with 7 bases matching TRBD2. With 8 bases clipped from V and 5 bases from J, the junction kept 14 bases outside the gene matches. The length of the CDR3 is 15 residues. Per the germline V gene, CDR1 is SGHTA and CDR2 is FQGNSA. The DNA for the CDR3 is TGTGCCAGCCAATACGAGACATTCGGGGGGGAGACCCAGTACTTC. It encodes CASQYETFGGETQYF.

In its sample, this clonotype was seen many times. This chain uses TRBV11-2 with TRBJ1-5, with D perhaps TRBD1 (6 bases). This CDR3 is built from 14 residues. Trimming removed 5 bases at V and 1 base at J, with 9 bases between. CDR1 and CDR2 (germline): SGHAT, FQNNGV. CDR3 sequence reads: CASSKGGSNQPQHF. The CDR3 DNA is TGTGCCAGCAGCAAGGGGGGGAGCAATCAGCCCCAGCATTTT.

In its sample, this clonotype was seen many times. The V and J genes are TRBV6-2 or TRBV6-3 and TRBJ2-7, with 10 bases identical to TRBD2. Germline CDR1 and CDR2: MNHEY and SVGEGT. This CDR3 region has 18 residues. V shed 0 bases, J shed 3 bases, and the junction held 11 bases outside the gene matches. The CDR3: CASSYSYLAGDLVYEQYF. As DNA, the CDR3 is TGTGCCAGCAGTTACTCGTACCTAGCGGGGGACCTTGTCTACGAGCAGTACTTC.

This clonotype has only a few counts. The chain links TRBV2 to TRBJ2-2; TRBD1 or TRBD2 may be the D gene (5 bases each). The CDR3 extends over 16 amino acids. V lost 1 base and J lost 4, with 13 bases in between. CDR1 and CDR2 (germline): SNHLY, FYNNEI. The CDR3 DNA sequence: TGTGCCAGCAGTGAAGTGGGGACGGTTTCCACCGGGGAGCTGTTTTTT. Protein sequence: CASSEVGTVSTGELFF.

This clonotype was recorded at least ten times. The chain recombines TRBV28 with TRBJ1-5, with 10 bases that match TRBD1. CDR1 MDHEN and CDR2 SYDVKM come from the germline V gene. The trim removed 3 bases at V and 3 bases at J, leaving 5 bases unmatched. The CDR3 extends over 16 amino acids. DNA of the CDR3: TGTGCCAGCAGTTTGGCGGGACAGGGGAACAATCAGCCCCAGCATTTT. The encoded protein is CASSLAGQGNNQPQHF.

This clonotype has ten or more counts. The chain has TRBV6-5 and TRBJ2-7; possibly TRBD1 for D (5 bases). The V end lost 6 bases, the J end lost 0 bases, and 18 bases lay between the germline ends. The germline gives CDR1 MNHEY, CDR2 SVGAGI. The CDR3 length is 16 residues. The CDR3 DNA sequence: TGTGCCAGCAGGCTGTCCGCAGGGTCCACCTCCTACGAGCAGTACTTC. This gives the protein CASRLSAGSTSYEQYF.

As for this clonotype: A single base separates this from a much larger clone, so it may be a read error. The conserved final phenylalanine or tryptophan is absent from the CDR3, which likely points to a read error. The chain is built from TRBV11-2 and TRBJ2-7; D gene uncertain. The V gene's germline CDR1 is SGHAT and CDR2 FQNNGV. CDR3 length: 13 residues. The germline V and J ends were trimmed by 6 bases and 3 bases, with 12 bases remaining between them. Here the CDR3 DNA reads TGTGCCAGCAGTCTGGGCGCTGGCTACGAGCAGTACCTC. This encodes CASSLGAGYEQYL.

This chain links TRBV18 with TRBJ1-2; D is ambiguous. Trimming removed 4 bases at V and 3 bases at J, with 15 bases between. The germline gives CDR1 KGHSH, CDR2 LQKENI. The CDR3 spans 15 residues. The CDR3 region has the DNA TGTGCCAGCTCACTATCGGATGGCCCAGACTATGGCTACACCTTC. The encoded protein is CASSLSDGPDYGYTF.

The gene calls are TRBV5-1 and TRBJ1-1; D perhaps matches TRBD1 (6 bases). Germline CDR1 and CDR2: SGHRS and YFSETQ. The V gene lost 2 bases and the J gene lost 6 bases, with 14 bases spanning the gap. The CDR3 has 14 amino acids. In DNA form, the CDR3 reads TGCGCCAGCAGCTTAAGAGGGACACCCCCTGAAGCTTTCTTT. Amino acids: CASSLRGTPPEAFF.

A few counts support this clonotype. The V gene is TRBV12-3 or TRBV12-4, the J gene TRBJ1-1, with D tentatively TRBD1 (5 bases). The CDR3 extends over 15 amino acids. Between the trimmed V and J ends, which lost 3 bases and 5 bases, there was a span of 16 bases. Written as DNA, the CDR3 is TGTGCCAGCAGTTTTGGGGCGGGGCTGGGGACTGAAGCTTTCTTT. As protein: CASSFGAGLGTEAFF.

The CDR3 region is CASKKRSGNTIYF. CDR3 bases: TGTGCCAGCAAAAAGAGGTCCGGAAACACCATATATTTT. The gene calls are TRBV6-2 or TRBV6-3 and TRBJ1-3; D call uncertain. Trimming left V 7 bases short and J 4 bases short, with 11 bases between. This CDR3 contains 13 residues. The germline V gene encodes CDR1 MNHEY and CDR2 SVGEGT.

CDR3 DNA: TGTGCCAGCAGCCCCCGGGGACTCACCAGTTATAACTATGGCTACACCTTC. As protein: CASSPRGLTSYNYGYTF. The chain combines TRBV9 with TRBJ1-2; TRBD1 might be the D (5 bases). The V end lost 4 bases, the J end lost 1 base, and 20 bases lay between the germline ends. Germline V gives CDR1 SGDLS, CDR2 YYNGEE. The CDR3 loop spans 17 amino acids.

This clonotype was counted at least ten times. The genes are TRBV6-1 and TRBJ2-2, with a possible D match to TRBD1 (7 bases). V gave up 4 bases and J gave up 6 bases, with 15 bases separating them. CDR3 length: 15 residues. Germline V gives CDR1 MNHNS, CDR2 SASEGT. CDR3 amino acids: CASSVWQGEAGELFF. The CDR3 bases are TGTGCCAGCAGTGTGTGGCAGGGGGAGGCCGGGGAGCTGTTTTTT.

This clonotype was seen many times. The chain uses TRBV28 and TRBJ2-7, with D possibly being TRBD1 (6 bases). The CDR3 is 16 residues long. Germline CDR1 and CDR2: MDHEN and SYDVKM. V was pared by 4 bases and J by 2 bases, with 18 bases between. Here the CDR3 reads CASSSPSYRVPYEQYF. Written as DNA, the CDR3 is TGTGCCAGCAGTTCCCCCTCGTACAGGGTACCCTACGAGCAGTACTTC.

The chain has TRBV12-3 or TRBV12-4 and TRBJ1-1; a weak D match, TRBD1 (6 bases). This CDR3 is 14 amino acids long. Trimming pared 5 bases from V and 6 bases from J, leaving 16 bases between. Here the CDR3 reads CASSPGGLTPEAFF. The CDR3 DNA reads as TGTGCCAGCAGTCCTGGGGGGCTTACCCCTGAAGCTTTCTTT.

This clonotype was counted a few times. V and J are TRBV6-4 and TRBJ2-1; the match to TRBD1 covers 7 bases. This CDR3 spans 15 amino acids. Germline trimming cut 2 bases from V and 4 bases from J; bases unmatched to any gene: 5. CDR1 is MRHNA and CDR2 is SNTAGT in the germline V gene. The CDR3 sequence: CASSDRDRVYNEQFF. CDR3 coding DNA: TGTGCCAGCAGTGACCGGGACAGAGTTTACAATGAGCAGTTCTTC.

At least ten counts were recorded for this clonotype. The CDR3 region has the DNA TGTGCCAGCAGTTCCGCCGGGACAGACGAGCAGTACTTC. This codes for CASSSAGTDEQYF. V is TRBV28 and J is TRBJ2-7, with 7 bases identical to TRBD1. The CDR3 totals 13 residues. The trim removed 4 bases at V and 5 bases at J, leaving 5 bases unmatched. Germline-derived CDR1 and CDR2 are MDHEN and SYDVKM.